This T cell receptor beta chain was obtained from a study of human T cells and chemical hapten exposure. Across the whole study: Mainly, slight library volume differences in the pool made TCR yields vary.

To note about this clonotype: Its antigen is unidentified.

Findings of the study overall: No alteration of TCRs above 1 in 1000 frequency was seen with DPC sensitization.

Time point here: healthy volunteer bleed at 6 weeks. It was unfractionated whole blood from which total RNA was extracted. The library labeled individual cDNA molecules by adding unique molecular identifiers to them. Source study methods: Over 95,000 TCRs per sample was the median, with a range of roughly 20,000 to 750,000. TCRdb ran MiXCR on the RACE reads and lists one entry per CDR3 protein. The V and J calls were not made by the authors but by TCRdb's processing. The repertoire holds 65,000 to 95,000 distinct CDR3 sequences, with 7% to 9.5% as singletons. CDR3 length: 12 amino acids. Germline V gives CDR1 MNHNY, CDR2 SVGAGI (reference sequence). Trimming removed 6 bases at V and 12 bases at J, with 17 bases between.

Sequenced: whole blood. The source of this sequence is a female donor in good health. Some clones in this sample may be carry-over from other donors' samples. The chain couples TRBV6-6 to TRBJ1-1, with a tentative D call TRBD1 (6 bases). CDR3 loop: CASRRPTGSTFF. CDR3 DNA: TGTGCCAGCAGACGACCTACAGGGTCGACTTTCTTT.